The next 7 T cell receptor beta chains were all read from a single sample in a study of blood T cells in healthy people across ages. Using a J-beta primer mix together with a sample-barcoded 5' primer, a second PCR was run for roughly 6 to 11 cycles. MiXCR was run by TCRdb on the 5' RACE reads, yielding one entry per CDR3 protein. The sample has hundreds of thousands of distinct CDR3 sequences, 49% seen once; the top ten hold around a third. What was sequenced was blood. Receptors originate from a woman aged 60 to 75 in good health.

This clonotype showed up just a few times. The chain recombines TRBV7-2 with TRBJ2-7; D might be TRBD2 (5 bases). The CDR3 has 12 residues. The V gene lost 4 bases and the J gene lost 4 bases, with 8 bases spanning the gap. Germline V lookup: CDR1 SGHTA, CDR2 FQGNSA. CDR3 residues: CASSYGNYEQYF. CDR3 bases: TGTGCCAGCAGCTACGGGAATTACGAGCAGTACTTC.

This clonotype was observed a few times. The V call is TRBV4-2, the J call TRBJ2-1, with 9 bases matching TRBD2. V dropped 1 base and J dropped 3; count of bases not matched to a gene: 4. Per the germline V gene, CDR1 is LGHNA and CDR2 is YNFKEQ. The CDR3 has 16 amino acids. The CDR3 loop reads CASSQVALAGYNEQFF. For the CDR3, the DNA is TGTGCCAGCAGCCAAGTGGCACTAGCGGGCTACAATGAGCAGTTCTTC.

The chain couples TRBV10-3 to TRBJ2-1, with 7 positions matching TRBD2. The CDR3 has 14 amino acids. The V segment lost 6 bases and the J segment 6 bases; nucleotides outside the gene matches: 8. Germline loops: CDR1 ENHRY, CDR2 SYGVKD. CDR3 loop: CAISRTSVGNEQFF. The DNA of the CDR3 is TGTGCCATCAGCCGGACTAGTGTCGGCAATGAGCAGTTCTTC.

A remark on this clonotype: A junction boundary mismatches the germline segment, possibly from a read error. The chain is built from TRBV29-1 and TRBJ2-5, with TRBD1 matching over 10 bases. Gene TRBJ2-7 matches the end of the DNA better, so the J call may be wrong. The CDR3 loop spans 15 amino acids. The germline gives CDR1 SQVTM, CDR2 ANQGSEA. CDR3 coding DNA: TGCAGCGTACCCGGGACAGGGGAAAGGTCCTTCGAGCAGTACTTC. This encodes CSVPGTGERSFEQYF.

This clonotype was seen ten or more times. The CDR3 is CASSQEGYGAINYGYTF. CDR3 sequence (DNA): TGCGCCAGCAGCCAAGAAGGCTATGGGGCGATTAACTATGGCTACACCTTC. This chain joins TRBV4-3 and TRBJ1-2, with a possible D match to TRBD1 (5 bases). Trimming removed 0 bases at V and 1 base at J, with 15 bases between. Germline V lookup: CDR1 LGHNA, CDR2 YSLEER. The CDR3 runs 17 residues.

This clonotype was found a few times. The gene calls are TRBV20-1 and TRBJ2-7; D call uncertain. Germline V gene sequence: CDR1 DFQATT, CDR2 SNEGSKA (reference sequence). CDR3 length: 14 amino acids. The V gene lost 8 bases and the J gene lost 5 bases, with 22 bases spanning the gap. CDR3 sequence reads: CSPDSAPEGNEQYF. The CDR3 coding sequence is TGCAGTCCAGACTCCGCACCAGAAGGGAACGAGCAGTACTTC.

The chain joins TRBV7-9 to TRBJ1-1, with D maybe TRBD1 (5 bases). In germline, CDR1 is SEHNR, CDR2 FQNEAQ (reference sequence). This CDR3 has 13 amino acids. V was clipped by 8 bases and J by 4 bases, with 14 bases between them. The CDR3 loop reads CASGEQGLTEAFF. The DNA of the CDR3 is TGTGCCAGCGGAGAGCAGGGTCTCACTGAAGCTTTCTTT.